This TCR beta chain was identified during a study of regulatory T cells in long-lasting Graves disease. Overall study findings and caveats: The study found lower TCR diversity in persistent Graves' patients than in newly diagnosed ones. Accuracy may have been reduced by the small sample size. New patients shared fewer public clonotypes (around 880) than persistent patients did (approximately 2,700).

Comments on this clonotype: The antigen is undetermined.

Regarding time point: newly diagnosed GD, antithyroid drugs for less than 3 months. Construction of the TCR library relied on RNA isolated from PBMCs. CDR1 is SGDLS, CDR2 YYNGEE, per germline. V gave up 2 bases and J gave up 5 bases, with 14 bases separating them. The length of the CDR3 is 14 residues. With iRepertoire HTBI primers and Arm-PCR of CDR3 regions, TCR beta libraries were built. MiXCR, run by TCRdb on the multiplex PCR reads, gives a single entry per CDR3 protein. The sample holds 350,000 to 400,000 distinct CDR3 sequences, 15% seen once. The sequences come from peripheral blood mononuclear cells (PBMCs), collected at new diagnosis, from a patient treated with antithyroid drugs. This clonotype originated in a female donor with Graves disease. The V call is TRBV9, the J call TRBJ2-7, with a tentative D call TRBD1 (6 bases). The CDR3 bases are TGTGCCAGCAGCGTCGACAGGTCCCCCAACGAGCAGTACTTC. The encoded protein is CASSVDRSPNEQYF. Complete variable domain (other parts from reference TRBV9 and TRBJ2-7): DSGVTQTPKHLITATGQRVTLRCSPRSGDLSVYWYQQSLDQGLQFLIQYYNGEERAKGNILERFSAQQFPDLHSELNLSSLELGDSALYFCASSVDRSPNEQYFGPGTRLTVT.